This TCR beta chain was recorded in a study of blood T cell repertoires in COVID-19. At the level of the study: The cDNA or gDNA used as material had been derived from T cells, B-cell-depleted T cells, or PBMCs.

Clones were sequenced by immunoSEQ multiplex PCR, and TCRdb holds only the in-frame ones, with some missing. Of a few hundred thousand clones listed, about nine tenths are singletons. Sequenced input: PBMCs or T cells enriched from blood (not recorded which). The TCR sequence derives from a young man who had recovered from COVID-19.

CDR3 sequence reads: CASSAIKGAITGELFF. The CDR3 DNA reads TGCGCCAGCAGCGCGATTAAGGGGGCTATCACCGGGGAGCTGTTTTTT. J is TRBJ2-2 and V is TRBV5-1; 7 nucleotides align to TRBD1. J gave up 4 bases and V 4 bases, and 10 bases lay outside the gene matches. Germline assignment: CDR1 SGHRS and CDR2 YFSETQ. The CDR3 consists of 16 residues.